The 18 T cell receptor beta chains reported below all come from one sample, sequenced in a study of neurological immune-mediated disorders. TCRdb independently ran MiXCR on the 5' RACE reads; one entry per CDR3 protein. The data contain approximately 15,000 distinct CDR3 sequences, about 20% of them singletons. The specimen sequenced was PBMCs. These receptors were obtained from a man aged 45-65 years in good health.

The rearrangement joins TRBV19 to TRBJ2-7; D is undetermined. This CDR3 contains 11 residues. Germline assignment: CDR1 LNHDA and CDR2 SQIVND (reference sequence). Trimming took off 9 bases at V and 2 bases at J, with 8 bases between the two ends. The CDR3 DNA reads TGTGCCAGGAGACCCCCCTACGAGCAGTACTTC. Protein sequence: CARRPPYEQYF.

The chain links TRBV9 to TRBJ2-1, with D uncertain. V was trimmed by 0 bases and J by 4 bases, leaving 11 bases between them. The CDR3 is made up of 15 amino acids. In germline, CDR1 is SGDLS, CDR2 YYNGEE. This CDR3 is CASSVEVAYYNEQFF. The CDR3, as DNA: TGTGCCAGCAGCGTAGAGGTGGCTTATTACAATGAGCAGTTCTTC.

The V call is TRBV14, the J call TRBJ2-3; D unresolved. Trimming shortened V by 0 bases and J by 4 bases, and 5 bases separated the two germline ends. Germline V lookup: CDR1 SGHDN, CDR2 FVKESK. This CDR3 is built from 13 residues. This CDR3 reads CASSQDQADTQYF. In nucleotides, the CDR3 is TGTGCCAGCAGCCAAGATCAAGCAGATACGCAGTATTTT.

This clonotype has a count of ten or more. This chain uses TRBV7-2 with TRBJ2-1; 7 bases align to TRBD2. V was clipped by 0 bases and J by 3 bases; unmatched bases: 8. In germline, CDR1 is SGHTA, CDR2 FQGNSA. The CDR3 runs to 17 residues. The DNA of the CDR3 is TGTGCCAGCAGCTTAGCGGAGGCGGGCGGGGGCTACAATGAGCAGTTCTTC. It codes for CASSLAEAGGGYNEQFF.

Relative to its sample, this clonotype is medium-sized. The chain is built from TRBV5-1 and TRBJ2-7; D not certain. CDR1 and CDR2 from the germline V gene are SGHRS and YFSETQ. Trimming cost V 2 bases and J 1 base, with 13 bases left between them. The CDR3 has 15 residues. CDR3 sequence (DNA): TGCGCCAGCAGCTTAGCCCCTGACTGGTCCTACGAGCAGTACTTC. It encodes CASSLAPDWSYEQYF.

Many counts were recorded for this clonotype. The V and J genes are TRBV5-1 and TRBJ2-6; D is undetermined. Germline lookup yields CDR1 SGHRS and CDR2 YFSETQ. This CDR3 is 15 amino acids long. V shed 4 bases and J shed 8 bases, with 16 bases lying between them. In DNA, the CDR3 is TGCGCCAGCAGCGTTTGGACGGGTGAGTCCAACGTCCTGACTTTC. The encoded protein is CASSVWTGESNVLTF.

This clonotype was observed a handful of times. This sequence joins TRBV3-1 and TRBJ2-1; 8 bases match TRBD2. V shed 3 bases and J 2 bases; nucleotides not matched to a gene: 6. CDR1 and CDR2 (germline): LGHDT, YNNKEL (reference sequence). CDR3 length: 16 amino acids. The DNA for the CDR3 is TGTGCCAGCAGCCATTCAGCGGGAGTAACCTACAATGAGCAGTTCTTC. Protein: CASSHSAGVTYNEQFF.

This clonotype has at least ten counts. V is TRBV27 and J is TRBJ2-2; D call uncertain. V lost 0 bases and J lost 4, with 12 bases in between. CDR3 length: 16 amino acids. Germline V gene lookup returns CDR1 MNHEY and CDR2 SMNVEV (reference sequence). The CDR3 region has the DNA TGTGCCAGCAGTTTATCGGTCAGGCCTTCCACCGGGGAGCTGTTTTTT. This codes for CASSLSVRPSTGELFF.

The chain uses TRBV5-6 and TRBJ2-1; TRBD2 matches at 7 bases. Germline assignment: CDR1 SGHDT and CDR2 YYEEEE. This CDR3 spans 17 amino acids. V was clipped by 0 bases and J by 3 bases; unmatched bases: 9. The CDR3 sequence: CASSLDPPASGYNEQFF. In DNA form, the CDR3 reads TGTGCCAGCAGCTTGGACCCCCCAGCTAGCGGCTACAATGAGCAGTTCTTC.

In its sample, this clonotype was seen many times. One end of the junction does not line up with germline, which may come from a read error. This chain uses TRBV20-1 with TRBJ2-7; 12 bases agree with TRBD2. Germline CDR1 is DFQATT and CDR2 is SNEGSKA (reference sequence). The CDR3 covers 14 residues. This chain's CDR3 is CSARGLAGSYEQYF. Written as DNA, the CDR3 is TGCAGTGCCAGAGGACTAGCGGGGTCCTACGAGCAGTACTTC.

The chain combines TRBV7-9 with TRBJ2-2, with a tentative D call TRBD1 (5 bases). This CDR3 comprises 16 residues. Germline V gene sequence: CDR1 SEHNR, CDR2 FQNEAQ (reference sequence). The V end lost 6 bases, the J end lost 0 bases, and 14 bases lay between the germline ends. The CDR3 loop is CASRLPTEANTGELFF. CDR3 sequence (DNA): TGTGCCAGCAGACTACCGACAGAGGCGAACACCGGGGAGCTGTTTTTT.

In this sample, this clonotype turned up many times. This chain connects TRBV5-1 to TRBJ2-2; perhaps D is TRBD1 or TRBD2 (6 bases each). Germline V CDR1 and CDR2: SGHRS, YFSETQ. The CDR3 is made up of 14 amino acids. Trimming left V 1 base short and J 6 bases short, with 10 bases between. The CDR3 DNA follows: TGCGCCAGCAGCTTGCCGGAGGGGGCCGGGGAGCTGTTTTTT. Its protein is CASSLPEGAGELFF.

This clonotype was detected a few times. Written as DNA, the CDR3 is TGTGCCAGCAGCTTAGTTGGACTAGCGGGATCTACCTACGAGCAGTACTTC. Protein product: CASSLVGLAGSTYEQYF. The chain uses TRBV11-2 and TRBJ2-7; 12 bases fit TRBD2. Germline V gene sequence: CDR1 SGHAT, CDR2 FQNNGV. The CDR3 is 17 residues long. Trimming at V came to 1 base and at J to 2 bases, leaving 6 bases not matched to a gene. Drawing the rest from reference TRBV11-2 and TRBJ2-7, the complete variable domain is EAGVAQSPRYKIIEKRQSVAFWCNPISGHATLYWYQQILGQGPKLLIQFQNNGVVDDSQLPKDRFSAERLKGVDSTLKIQPAKLEDSAVYLCASSLVGLAGSTYEQYFGPGTRLTVT.

V usage is TRBV20-1 and J usage is TRBJ2-3; D possibly corresponds to TRBD2 (6 bases). This CDR3 comprises 13 residues. Per germline, CDR1 DFQATT and CDR2 SNEGSKA (reference sequence). Trimming took 5 bases from V and 3 from J, leaving 12 bases between them. Written as DNA, the CDR3 is TGCAGTGCTGGGAGACTAGAGACAGATACGCAGTATTTT. It specifies CSAGRLETDTQYF.

This clonotype was observed many times. This rearrangement joins TRBV20-1 to TRBJ2-7, with 12 bases that match TRBD1. The CDR3 consists of 11 residues. The germline V gene has CDR1 DFQATT and CDR2 SNEGSKA (reference sequence). The CDR3 DNA is TGCAGGGGACAGGGGGCTGGCGAGCAGTACTTC. The encoded protein is CRGQGAGEQYF.

The J gene is TRBJ2-2, the V gene TRBV10-3, with TRBD2 matching over 8 bases. Germline values: CDR1 ENHRY, CDR2 SYGVKD. This CDR3 region has 15 residues. Trimming took 6 bases from V and 5 from J; bases not matched to a gene: 8. The CDR3 bases are TGTGCCATCAGAGATAGCGGGACTGTGACCGGGGAGCTGTTTTTT. This translates into CAIRDSGTVTGELFF.

This clonotype was recorded at least ten times. The chain links TRBV11-2 to TRBJ1-6; D call uncertain. The germline CDR1 and CDR2 sequences are SGHAT and FQNNGV. The CDR3 covers 13 residues. Trimming removed 5 bases at V and 13 bases at J, with 15 bases between. The chain's CDR3 is CASSPPYGLPLHF. CDR3 bases: TGTGCCAGCAGCCCCCCATACGGCCTCCCCCTCCACTTT.

This clonotype came up many times. The chain links TRBV5-1 to TRBJ1-1, with unresolved D. The CDR3 totals 13 residues. CDR1 is SGHRS and CDR2 is YFSETQ in the germline V gene. V was pared by 1 base and J by 1 base, with 5 bases between. CDR3 sequence (DNA): TGCGCCAGCAGCTTGATACAGAACACTGAAGCTTTCTTT. Translating gives CASSLIQNTEAFF.